These T cell receptor beta chains were read from a single sample in a study of T cells in Graves' hyperthyroidism and ophthalmopathy. MiXCR, applied by TCRdb to the multiplex PCR reads, yields one record per CDR3 protein. The sample has some 570,000 distinct CDR3 sequences; 14% are singletons. Source material: blood. The source of these receptors is a woman under 30 with Graves' ophthalmopathy. Each CDR3 is given with its conserved first and last residue. A D gene is named only where the DNA matches it firmly. Size is omitted from some rows. Given values are once, few, many or a class for expanded clones.

D,J,V,size,length,CDR3,DNA
TRBD2,TRBJ2-2,TRBV13,many,17,CASSLELAGGDTGELFF,TGTGCCAGCAGCTTAGAGTTAGCGGGAGGCGACACCGGGGAGCTGTTTTTT
-,TRBJ1-2,TRBV2,many,17,CASSEALGRGANYGYTF,TGTGCCAGCAGTGAAGCGCTCGGGAGGGGGGCTAACTATGGCTACACCTTC
-,TRBJ1-6,TRBV28,-,14,CASGPTTLTSPLHF,TGTGCCAGCGGCCCAACTACTTTGACCTCACCCCTCCACTTT
-,TRBJ2-3,TRBV2,many,12,CASNAAPDTQYF,TGTGCCAGCAACGCGGCCCCAGATACGCAGTATTTT
TRBD2,TRBJ2-3,TRBV6-1,many,15,CASRAGTSLSDTQYF,TGTGCCAGCAGGGCCGGGACTAGCTTGTCAGATACGCAGTATTTT
-,TRBJ2-7,TRBV12-5,-,13,CASAGDSNYEQYF,TGTGCTAGTGCCGGAGACAGTAACTACGAGCAGTACTTC
-,TRBJ1-1,TRBV28,many,11,CASRDPTEAFF,TGTGCCAGCAGGGACCCCACTGAAGCTTTCTTT
TRBD1,TRBJ2-1,TRBV6-1,many,16,CASSLDRDSPYNEQFF,TGTGCCAGCAGCCTCGACCGGGACAGCCCCTACAATGAGCAGTTCTTC
-,TRBJ2-2,TRBV7-8,many,12,CASSQRSGELFF,TGTGCCAGCAGCCAACGGTCCGGGGAGCTGTTTTTT
TRBD1,TRBJ2-5,TRBV12-3/TRBV12-4,many,13,CASSTGQEETQYF,TGTGCCAGCAGTACGGGACAGGAAGAGACCCAGTACTTC
TRBD1,TRBJ1-2,TRBV6-1,many,15,CASSSSYRQGSGYTF,TGTGCCAGCAGTTCCTCCTATCGACAGGGTTCTGGCTACACCTTC
-,TRBJ2-7,TRBV7-8,many,13,CASRLTGTYEQYF,TGTGCCAGCAGGCTGACCGGGACCTACGAGCAGTACTTC
-,TRBJ1-3,TRBV6-1,-,14,CASRKTSSGNTIYF,TGTGCCAGCAGGAAGACCAGCTCTGGAAACACCATATATTTT
-,TRBJ2-1,TRBV3-1,many,12,CASSRGYNEQFF,TGTGCCAGCAGCCGGGGGTACAATGAGCAGTTCTTC
TRBD2,TRBJ2-7,TRBV10-3,few,19,CAISESPARTSGSFNEQYF,TGTGCCATCAGTGAGTCACCCGCCCGCACTAGCGGGAGTTTCAACGAGCAGTACTTC
-,TRBJ2-1,TRBV28,many,13,CASSLVTGNEQFF,TGTGCCAGCAGTTTAGTTACGGGCAATGAGCAGTTCTTC
TRBD1,TRBJ2-5,TRBV19,few,16,CASTTPRTGGSETQYF,TGTGCCAGCACCACCCCGAGGACAGGGGGATCAGAGACCCAGTACTTC
TRBD2,TRBJ2-1,TRBV19,-,18,CASSMTPLAGGSYNEQFF,TGTGCCAGTAGTATGACCCCACTAGCGGGAGGCTCCTACAATGAGCAGTTCTTC
TRBD1,TRBJ2-2,TRBV28,many,14,CASSFPGGFGELFF,TGTGCCAGCAGTTTCCCAGGGGGCTTCGGGGAGCTGTTTTTT
-,TRBJ2-1,TRBV18,-,13,CASSPQSKNEQFF,TGTGCCAGCTCACCACAGTCTAAAAATGAGCAGTTCTTC
-,TRBJ2-3,TRBV20-1,few,12,CSARVPTDTQYF,TGCAGTGCTAGAGTTCCCACAGATACGCAGTATTTT
TRBD2,TRBJ2-3,TRBV3-1,many,15,CASSLRLTSGTTQYF,TGTGCCAGCAGCCTCCGACTTACTAGCGGGACCACGCAGTATTTT
-,TRBJ2-6,TRBV3-1,many,16,CASSQNRPSGANVLTF,TGTGCCAGCAGCCAAAACCGACCCTCTGGGGCCAACGTCCTGACTTTC
-,TRBJ1-4,TRBV4-1,-,14,CASSPVGAREKLFF,TGCGCCAGCAGTCCAGTGGGGGCCCGGGAAAAACTGTTTTTT
-,TRBJ1-2,TRBV6-5,many,16,CASSYSFPRGEPGYTF,TGTGCCAGCAGTTACTCCTTTCCCAGGGGCGAGCCTGGCTACACCTTC
-,TRBJ2-4,TRBV7-2,-,18,CASSSGGGQFGAKNIQYF,TGTGCCAGCAGCTCCGGGGGGGGACAGTTCGGAGCCAAAAACATTCAGTACTTC
-,TRBJ1-1,TRBV27,-,12,CASSPPGSEAFF,TGTGCCAGCAGCCCCCCCGGCAGTGAAGCTTTCTTT
TRBD2,TRBJ2-4,TRBV28,-,14,CASLSGGAKNIQYF,TGTGCCAGCCTTTCGGGGGGAGCCAAAAACATTCAGTACTTC